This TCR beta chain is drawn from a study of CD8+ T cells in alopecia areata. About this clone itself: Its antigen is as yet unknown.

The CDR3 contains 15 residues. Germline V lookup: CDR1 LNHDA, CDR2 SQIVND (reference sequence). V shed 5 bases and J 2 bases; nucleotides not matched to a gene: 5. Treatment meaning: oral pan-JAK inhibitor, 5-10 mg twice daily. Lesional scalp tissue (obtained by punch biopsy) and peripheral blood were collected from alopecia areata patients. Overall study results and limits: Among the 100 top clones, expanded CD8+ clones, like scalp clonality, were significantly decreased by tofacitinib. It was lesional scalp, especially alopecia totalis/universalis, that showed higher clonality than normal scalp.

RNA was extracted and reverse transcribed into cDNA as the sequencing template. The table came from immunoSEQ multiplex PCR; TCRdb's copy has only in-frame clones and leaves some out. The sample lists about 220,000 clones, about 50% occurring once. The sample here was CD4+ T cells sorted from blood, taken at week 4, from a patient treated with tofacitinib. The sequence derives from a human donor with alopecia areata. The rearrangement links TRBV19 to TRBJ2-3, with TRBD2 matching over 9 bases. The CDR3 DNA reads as TGTGCCAGTAGTTCTAGCGGGGTCCTCACAGATACGCAGTATTTT. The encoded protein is CASSSSGVLTDTQYF.